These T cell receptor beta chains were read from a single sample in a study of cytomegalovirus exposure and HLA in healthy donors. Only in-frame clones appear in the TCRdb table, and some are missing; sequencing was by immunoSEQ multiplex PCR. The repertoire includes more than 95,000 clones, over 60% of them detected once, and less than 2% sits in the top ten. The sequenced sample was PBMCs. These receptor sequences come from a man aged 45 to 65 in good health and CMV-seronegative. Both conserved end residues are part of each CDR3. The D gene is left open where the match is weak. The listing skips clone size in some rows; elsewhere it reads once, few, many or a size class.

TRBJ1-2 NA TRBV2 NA TGTGCCAGCAGCCGCGAAAGCTCCTATGGCTACACCTTC CASSRESSYGYTF
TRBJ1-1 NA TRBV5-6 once TGTGCCAGCAGCCCCTCGGGAGGGTTGAACACTGAAGCTTTCTTT CASSPSGGLNTEAFF
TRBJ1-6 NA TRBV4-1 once TGCGCCAGCAGCCAAGATGCGACAGCATATAATTCACCCCTCCACTTT CASSQDATAYNSPLHF
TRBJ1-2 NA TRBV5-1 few TGCGCCAGCAGCTTCCTGGACCGCAGACAGGGCTACACCTTC CASSFLDRRQGYTF
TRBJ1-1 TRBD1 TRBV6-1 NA TGTGCCAGCAGTGGTAAAGACAGGGTCTTCGAAGCTTTCTTT CASSGKDRVFEAFF
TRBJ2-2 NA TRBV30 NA TGTGCCTGGAGTGTACTTATGGGGCGCATCGGGGAGCTGTTTTTT CAWSVLMGRIGELFF
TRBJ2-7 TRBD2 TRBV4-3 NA TGCGCCAGCAGCCAAGAACTAGCGGGGGGGTACGAGCAGTACTTC CASSQELAGGYEQYF
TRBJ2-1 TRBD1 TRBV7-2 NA TGTGCCAGCAGAAGGACAGGGGGCAATGAGCAGTTCTTC CASRRTGGNEQFF
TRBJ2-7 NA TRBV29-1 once TGCAGCGTTGAAAAGGGAGACGAGCAGTACTTC CSVEKGDEQYF
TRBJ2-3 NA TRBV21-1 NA TGTGCCAGCGGCCGGCAGGGCTGCACAGATACGCAGTATTTT CASGRQGCTDTQYF
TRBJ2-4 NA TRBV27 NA TGTGCCAGCAGTATTACAGGGCAAAACATTCAGTACTTC CASSITGQNIQYF
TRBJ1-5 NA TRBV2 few TGTGCCAGCAGGACAGCACTTAGCAATCAGCCCCAGCATTTT CASRTALSNQPQHF
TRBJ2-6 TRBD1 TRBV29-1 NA TGCAGCGTGACAGGGTCTGGGGCCAACGTCCTGACTTTC CSVTGSGANVLTF
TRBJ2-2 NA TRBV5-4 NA TGTGCCAGCAGCTTGCACAGCCCTAACACCGGGGAGCTGTTTTTT CASSLHSPNTGELFF
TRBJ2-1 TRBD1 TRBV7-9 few TGTGCCAGCGTCGAACAGGGGGCGCGTAGTGAGCAGTTCTTC CASVEQGARSEQFF
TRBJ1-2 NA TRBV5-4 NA TGTGCCAGCAGCTACAGGGAAGGGAGCTATGGCTACACCTTC CASSYREGSYGYTF
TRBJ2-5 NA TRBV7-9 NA TGTGCCAGCAGCGCCCCAGGGACTCAAGAGACCCAGTACTTC CASSAPGTQETQYF
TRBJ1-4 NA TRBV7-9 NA TGTGCCAGCAGCTTTGGGCAGGGAAGCGATGAAAAACTGTTTTTT CASSFGQGSDEKLFF
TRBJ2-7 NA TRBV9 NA TGTGCCAGCAGCGCAGGGGCAGCAACCTACGAGCAGTACTTC CASSAGAATYEQYF
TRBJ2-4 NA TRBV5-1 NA TGCGCCAGCAGCTTAGGGGGGGCGATAGCCAAAAACATTCAGTACTTC CASSLGGAIAKNIQYF
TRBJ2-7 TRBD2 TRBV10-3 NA TGTGCCATCAGTGAACGTGGTAGCGGGGCCTACGAGCAGTACTTC CAISERGSGAYEQYF
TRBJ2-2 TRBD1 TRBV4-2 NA TGTGCCAGCAGCCAAGAGAGGTCAGGGGGAAACACCGGGGAGCTGTTTTTT CASSQERSGGNTGELFF
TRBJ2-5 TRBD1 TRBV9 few TGTGCCAGCAGCGAGGGGAGTCAGGGGGCCCAGTACTTC CASSEGSQGAQYF
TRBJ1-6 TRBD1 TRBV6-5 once TGTGCCAGCAGTTACTCGAGGGGACAGGGGTCAACACCCCTCCACTTT CASSYSRGQGSTPLHF
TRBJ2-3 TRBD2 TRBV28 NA TGTGCCAGCAGACCCGTCAGGGAGGGAGATACGCAGTATTTT CASRPVREGDTQYF
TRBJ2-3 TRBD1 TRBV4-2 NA TGTGCCAGCAGCTACCGTTTGGGGGCGGGACAGGTTAGCACAGATACGCAGTATTTT CASSYRLGAGQVSTDTQYF
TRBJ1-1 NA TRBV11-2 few TGTGCCAGCAGCTTAGGGCCCGCTTCGATTGAAGCTTTCTTT CASSLGPASIEAFF
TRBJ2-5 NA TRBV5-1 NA TGCGCCAGCAGCTTGCCGGGGGAAGAGACCCAGTACTTC CASSLPGEETQYF
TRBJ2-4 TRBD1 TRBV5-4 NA TGTGCCAGCAGCTTTCGGGACAGTGCTGAGTACTTC CASSFRDSAEYF
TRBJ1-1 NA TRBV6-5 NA TGTGCCAGCAGTTTCCGGACAGAAAACACTGAAGCTTTCTTT CASSFRTENTEAFF
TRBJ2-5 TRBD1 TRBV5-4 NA TGTGCCAGCAGCTTTTACCGGGACAGGGGGCGTGAGACCCAGTACTTC CASSFYRDRGRETQYF
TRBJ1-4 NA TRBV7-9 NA TGTGCCAGCAGCCCGGGGGGAACTAATGAAAAACTGTTTTTT CASSPGGTNEKLFF
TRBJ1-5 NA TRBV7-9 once TGTGCCAGCGGCTTGGGGGGTAGCAATCAGCCCCAGCATTTT CASGLGGSNQPQHF
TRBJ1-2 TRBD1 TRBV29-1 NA TGCAGCGTTGACTCAAGGGGGCGCGAATATGGCTACACCTTC CSVDSRGREYGYTF
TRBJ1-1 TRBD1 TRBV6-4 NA TGTGCCAGCAGACGGGACAGAGACACTGAAGCTTTCTTT CASRRDRDTEAFF
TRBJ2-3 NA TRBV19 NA TGTGCCAGTAGTATGACAGCTTCGCCAGATACGCAGTATTTT CASSMTASPDTQYF
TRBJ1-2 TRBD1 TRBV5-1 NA TGCGCCAGCAGCTTGGCGTTACAGGGGCTTGGCTACACCTTC CASSLALQGLGYTF
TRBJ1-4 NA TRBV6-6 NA TGTGCCAGCAGCCCCTTTGTAGGGGCAACTAATGAAAAACTGTTTTTT CASSPFVGATNEKLFF
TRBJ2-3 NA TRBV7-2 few TGTGCCAGCAGCCCCCATGGAGGGGAGACAGATACGCAGTATTTT CASSPHGGETDTQYF
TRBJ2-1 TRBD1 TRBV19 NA TGTGCCAGTAGTCCAGGGACAGCCTACAATGAGCAGTTCTTC CASSPGTAYNEQFF
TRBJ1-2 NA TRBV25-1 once TGTGCCAGCAGTGAATCAAGGGGGAATGGCTACACCTTC CASSESRGNGYTF
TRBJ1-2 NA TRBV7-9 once TGTTCCAGCAGCTTAGACAGGTCTGGCTACACCTTC CSSSLDRSGYTF
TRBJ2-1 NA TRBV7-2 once TGTGCCAGCAGCTTAGACTTCAATGAGCAGTTCTTC CASSLDFNEQFF
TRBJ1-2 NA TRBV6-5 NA TGTGCCAGCAGTTACTCGGAAACAGTCTATGGCTACACCTTC CASSYSETVYGYTF
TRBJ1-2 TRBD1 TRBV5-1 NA TGCGCCAGCAGCAGCGGACAGGGGCTCTACTATGGCTACACCTTC CASSSGQGLYYGYTF
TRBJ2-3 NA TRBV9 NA TGTGCCAGCAGCGTAGCCAGCGCCACAGATACGCAGTATTTT CASSVASATDTQYF
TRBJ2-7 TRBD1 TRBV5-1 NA TGCGCCAGCAGCTCACCCGGGACAGGGTATTACGAGCAGTACTTC CASSSPGTGYYEQYF
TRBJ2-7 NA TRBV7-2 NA TGTGCCAGCAGCTCCTTACAGGGAGCCCGCGGCGAGCAGTACTTC CASSSLQGARGEQYF
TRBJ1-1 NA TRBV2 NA TGTGCCAGCAGCCCTCGGGGGTACACTGAAGCTTTCTTT CASSPRGYTEAFF
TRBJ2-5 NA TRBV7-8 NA TGTGCCAGCAGCTTTTGGGGCCCTCGAGAGACCCAGTACTTC CASSFWGPRETQYF
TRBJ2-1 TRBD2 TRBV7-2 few TGTGCCAGCAGCCCCCCGGGACTAGCGGGGGATAATGAGCAGTTCTTC CASSPPGLAGDNEQFF
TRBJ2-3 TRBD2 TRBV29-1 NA TGCAGCGCAACGCGGGGGGCTAGCACAGATACGCAGTATTTT CSATRGASTDTQYF
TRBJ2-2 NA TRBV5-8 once TGTGCCAGCAGCCACCGGACAGTATCGCGGGAGCTGTTTTTT CASSHRTVSRELFF
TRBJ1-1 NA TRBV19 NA TGTGCCAGTAGTATAGATCTAGCTCCAGCTGAAGCTTTCTTT CASSIDLAPAEAFF
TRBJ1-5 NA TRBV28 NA TGTGCCAGCAGTTTATCCATCAATCAGCCCCAGCATTTT CASSLSINQPQHF